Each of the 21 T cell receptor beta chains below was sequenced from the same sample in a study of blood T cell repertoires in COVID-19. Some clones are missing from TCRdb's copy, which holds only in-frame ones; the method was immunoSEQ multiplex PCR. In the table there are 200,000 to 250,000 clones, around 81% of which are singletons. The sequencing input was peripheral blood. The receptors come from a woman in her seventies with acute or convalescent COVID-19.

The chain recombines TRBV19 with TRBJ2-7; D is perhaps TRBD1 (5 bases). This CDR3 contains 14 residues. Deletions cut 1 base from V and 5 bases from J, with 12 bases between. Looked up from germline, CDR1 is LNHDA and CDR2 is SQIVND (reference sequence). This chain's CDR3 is CASSIGARVDEQYF. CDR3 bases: TGTGCCAGTAGTATAGGTGCCAGGGTGGACGAGCAGTACTTC.

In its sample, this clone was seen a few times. CDR3: CASSLLQLGEKLFF. In DNA form, the CDR3 reads TGTGCCAGCAGCTTATTACAGCTGGGTGAAAAACTGTTTTTT. V and J are TRBV5-6 and TRBJ1-4, with D uncertain. V was clipped by 2 bases and J by 7 bases, with 12 bases between them. The CDR3 totals 14 residues. Germline CDR1 is SGHDT and CDR2 is YYEEEE.

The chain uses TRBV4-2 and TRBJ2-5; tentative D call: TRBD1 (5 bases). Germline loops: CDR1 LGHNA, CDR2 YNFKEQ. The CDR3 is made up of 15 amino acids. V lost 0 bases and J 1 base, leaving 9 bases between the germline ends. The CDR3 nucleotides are TGTGCCAGCAGCCAAGAGGGGCAATTCCAAGAGACCCAGTACTTC. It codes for CASSQEGQFQETQYF.

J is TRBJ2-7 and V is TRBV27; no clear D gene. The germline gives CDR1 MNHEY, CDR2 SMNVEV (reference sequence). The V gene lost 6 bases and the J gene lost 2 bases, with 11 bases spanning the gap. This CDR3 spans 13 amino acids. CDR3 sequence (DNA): TGTGCCAGCAGCCGTAACGGTCCCTACGAGCAGTACTTC. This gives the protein CASSRNGPYEQYF.

CDR3: CASSPTSPNEQFF. The CDR3 coding sequence is TGTGCCAGCAGCCCTACTAGCCCCAATGAGCAGTTCTTC. The gene calls are TRBV3-1 (or the pseudogene TRBV3-2) and TRBJ2-1; D possibly corresponds to TRBD2 (6 bases). The CDR3 spans 13 residues. The V gene's germline CDR1 is LGHDT and CDR2 YNNKEL (reference sequence). Trimming stripped 4 bases from V and 6 bases from J, with 10 bases between.

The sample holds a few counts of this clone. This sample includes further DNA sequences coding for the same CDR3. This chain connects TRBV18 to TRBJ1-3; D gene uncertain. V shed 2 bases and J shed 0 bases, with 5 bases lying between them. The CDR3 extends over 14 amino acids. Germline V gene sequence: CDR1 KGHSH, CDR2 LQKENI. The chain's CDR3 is CASSPGSSGNTIYF. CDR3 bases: TGTGCCAGCTCACCAGGGAGCTCTGGAAACACCATATATTTT.

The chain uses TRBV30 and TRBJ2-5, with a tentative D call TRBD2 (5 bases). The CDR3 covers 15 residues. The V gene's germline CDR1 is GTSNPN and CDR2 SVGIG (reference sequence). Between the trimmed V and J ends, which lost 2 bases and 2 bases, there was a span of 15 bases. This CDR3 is CAWSLGGLQQETQYF. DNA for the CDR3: TGTGCCTGGAGTTTAGGCGGGCTCCAACAAGAGACCCAGTACTTC.

CDR3 in DNA: TGTGCCAGCAGGCCCGGGACAGGGGAAGAAAAACTGTTTTTT. Translation gives CASRPGTGEEKLFF. This rearrangement joins TRBV14 to TRBJ1-4; 10 positions agree with TRBD1. This CDR3 is built from 14 residues. V lost 6 bases, J lost 8 bases, and 6 bases stayed unmatched. Germline loops: CDR1 SGHDN, CDR2 FVKESK.

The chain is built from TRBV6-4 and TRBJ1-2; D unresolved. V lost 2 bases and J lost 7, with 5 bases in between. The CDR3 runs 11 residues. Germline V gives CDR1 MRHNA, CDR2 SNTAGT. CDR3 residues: CASSDLAGYTF. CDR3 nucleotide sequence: TGTGCCAGCAGTGACCTAGCTGGCTACACCTTC.

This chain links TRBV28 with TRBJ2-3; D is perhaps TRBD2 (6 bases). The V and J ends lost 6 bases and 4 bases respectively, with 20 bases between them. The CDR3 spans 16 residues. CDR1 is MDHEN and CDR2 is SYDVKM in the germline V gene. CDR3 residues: CASSLIPGGFADTQYF. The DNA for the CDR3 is TGTGCCAGCAGCTTAATTCCCGGGGGATTCGCAGATACGCAGTATTTT.

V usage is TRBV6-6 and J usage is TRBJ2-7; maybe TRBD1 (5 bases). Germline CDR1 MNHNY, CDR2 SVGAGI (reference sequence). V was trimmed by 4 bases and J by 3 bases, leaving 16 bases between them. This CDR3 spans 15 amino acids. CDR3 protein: CASSFTQGYYYEQYF. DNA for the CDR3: TGTGCCAGCAGTTTTACCCAGGGCTACTACTACGAGCAGTACTTC.

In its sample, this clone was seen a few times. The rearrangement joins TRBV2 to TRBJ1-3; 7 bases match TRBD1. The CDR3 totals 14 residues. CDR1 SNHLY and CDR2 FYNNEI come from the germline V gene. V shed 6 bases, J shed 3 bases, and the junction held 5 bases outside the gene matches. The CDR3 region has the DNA TGTGCCAGCAGCCTAAACAGGGGTGGAAACACCATATATTTT. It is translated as CASSLNRGGNTIYF.

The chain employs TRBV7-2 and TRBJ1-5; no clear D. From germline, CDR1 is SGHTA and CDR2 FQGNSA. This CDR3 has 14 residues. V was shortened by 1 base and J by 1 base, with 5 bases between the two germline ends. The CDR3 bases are TGTGCCAGCAGCTTAGTCCGGAGCAATCAGCCCCAGCATTTT. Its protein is CASSLVRSNQPQHF.

The CDR3 bases are TGTGCCAGCAGTTCCCCAGCGGGAGGGCCACTCGGGGAGCTGTTTTTT. Residues: CASSSPAGGPLGELFF. The chain links TRBV28 to TRBJ2-2; 10 bases are shared with TRBD2. The length of the CDR3 is 16 residues. The junction had 9 bases not matched to a gene; V was cut back by 4 bases and J by 7 bases. Germline V lookup: CDR1 MDHEN, CDR2 SYDVKM. Using reference TRBV28 and TRBJ2-2 for the parts outside the CDR3, the full variable domain is DVKVTQSSRYLVKRTGEKVFLECVQDMDHENMFWYRQDPGLGLRLIYFSYDVKMKEKGDIPEGYSVSREKKERFSLILESASTNQTSMYLCASSSPAGGPLGELFFGEGSRLTVL.

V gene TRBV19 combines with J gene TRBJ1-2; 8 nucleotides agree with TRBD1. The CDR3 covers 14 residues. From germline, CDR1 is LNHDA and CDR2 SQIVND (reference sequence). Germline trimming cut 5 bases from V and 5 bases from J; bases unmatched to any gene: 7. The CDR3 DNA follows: TGTGCCAGTAGTGACAGGGGTCGATGGTATGGCTACACCTTC. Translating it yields CASSDRGRWYGYTF.

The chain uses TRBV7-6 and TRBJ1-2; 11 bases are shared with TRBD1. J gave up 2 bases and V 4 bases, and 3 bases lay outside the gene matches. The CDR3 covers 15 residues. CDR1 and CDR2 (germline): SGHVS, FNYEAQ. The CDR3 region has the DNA TGTGCCAGCAGCTCCGGGACAGGGGGAAACTATGGCTACACCTTC. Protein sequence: CASSSGTGGNYGYTF.

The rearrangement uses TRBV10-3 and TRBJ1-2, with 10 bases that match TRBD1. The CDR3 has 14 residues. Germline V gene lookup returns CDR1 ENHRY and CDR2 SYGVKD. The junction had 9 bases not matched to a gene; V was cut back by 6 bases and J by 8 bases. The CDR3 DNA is TGTGCCATCAGCCCGAGGGGACAGGGGTTCGGCTACACCTTC. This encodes CAISPRGQGFGYTF.

The CDR3 DNA is TGTGCCAGCAGTCTCCAGGGTTGGGCCAACGTCCTGACTTTC. Translating it yields CASSLQGWANVLTF. The V call is TRBV28, the J call TRBJ2-6, with D perhaps matching TRBD1 (5 bases). V was cut by 5 bases and J by 5 bases, with 10 bases left in between. The germline V gene encodes CDR1 MDHEN and CDR2 SYDVKM. The CDR3 is 14 residues long.

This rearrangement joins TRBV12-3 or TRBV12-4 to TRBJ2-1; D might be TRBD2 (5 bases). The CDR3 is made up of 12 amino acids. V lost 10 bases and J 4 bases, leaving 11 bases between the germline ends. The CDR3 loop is CAIGLQYNEQFF. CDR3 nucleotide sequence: TGTGCCATCGGACTTCAATACAATGAGCAGTTCTTC.

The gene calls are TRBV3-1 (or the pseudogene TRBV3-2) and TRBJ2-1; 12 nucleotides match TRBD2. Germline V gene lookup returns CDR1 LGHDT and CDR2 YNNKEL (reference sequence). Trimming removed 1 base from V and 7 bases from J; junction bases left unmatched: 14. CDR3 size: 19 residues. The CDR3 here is CASSQGRLAGGGPRNEQFF. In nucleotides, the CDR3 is TGTGCCAGCAGCCAAGGTAGGCTAGCGGGAGGGGGCCCTCGGAATGAGCAGTTCTTC.

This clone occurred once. This chain's CDR3 is CASSQSGHANNEQFF. In DNA form, the CDR3 reads TGTGCCAGCAGCCAATCGGGACACGCAAACAATGAGCAGTTCTTC. This sequence joins TRBV16 and TRBJ2-1; maybe TRBD1 (6 bases). This CDR3 has 15 amino acids. The V gene's germline CDR1 is KGHSY and CDR2 FQNENV. Trimming pared 0 bases from V and 5 bases from J, leaving 11 bases between.